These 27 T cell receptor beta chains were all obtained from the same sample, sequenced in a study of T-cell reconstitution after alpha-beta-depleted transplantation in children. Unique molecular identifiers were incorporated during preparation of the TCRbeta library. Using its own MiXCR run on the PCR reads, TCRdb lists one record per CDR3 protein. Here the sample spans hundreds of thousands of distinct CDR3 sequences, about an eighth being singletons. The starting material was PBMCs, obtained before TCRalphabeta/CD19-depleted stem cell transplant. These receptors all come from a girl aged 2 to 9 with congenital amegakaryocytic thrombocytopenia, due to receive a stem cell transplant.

The CDR3 sequence: CASSLFNGQETQYF. CDR3 in DNA: TGCGCCAGCAGCTTGTTTAACGGCCAAGAGACCCAGTACTTC. This chain uses TRBV5-1 with TRBJ2-5; D not certain. V lost 1 base and J lost 1, with 8 bases in between. Germline loops: CDR1 SGHRS, CDR2 YFSETQ. The CDR3 length is 14 residues.

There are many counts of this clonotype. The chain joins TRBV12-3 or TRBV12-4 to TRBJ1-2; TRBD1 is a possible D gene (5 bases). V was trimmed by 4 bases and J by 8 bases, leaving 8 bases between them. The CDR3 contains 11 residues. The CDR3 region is CASSSNRGYTF. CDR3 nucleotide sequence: TGTGCCAGCAGTTCGAACAGGGGCTACACCTTC.

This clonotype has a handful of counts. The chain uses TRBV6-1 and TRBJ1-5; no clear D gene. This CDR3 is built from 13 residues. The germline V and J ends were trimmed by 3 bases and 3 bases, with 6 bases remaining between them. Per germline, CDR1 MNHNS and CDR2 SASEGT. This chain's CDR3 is CASSEGNNQPQHF. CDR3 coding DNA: TGTGCCAGCAGTGAGGGAAACAATCAGCCCCAGCATTTT.

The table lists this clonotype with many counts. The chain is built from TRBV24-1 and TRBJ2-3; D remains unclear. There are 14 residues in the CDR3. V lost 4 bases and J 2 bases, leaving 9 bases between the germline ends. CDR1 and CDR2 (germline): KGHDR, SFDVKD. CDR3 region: CATSDLDHTDTQYF. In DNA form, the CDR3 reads TGTGCCACCAGTGACTTGGACCACACAGATACGCAGTATTTT.

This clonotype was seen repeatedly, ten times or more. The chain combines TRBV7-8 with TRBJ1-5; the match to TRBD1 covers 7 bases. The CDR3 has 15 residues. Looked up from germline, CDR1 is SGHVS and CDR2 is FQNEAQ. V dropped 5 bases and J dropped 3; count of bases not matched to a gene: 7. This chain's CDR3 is CASSPGGQFNQPQHF. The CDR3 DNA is TGTGCCAGCAGCCCGGGGGGACAGTTCAATCAGCCCCAGCATTTT.

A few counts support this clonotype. CDR3 bases: TGTGCCAGCAGCCGACAGACAGGGAGTGGGCATTACGAGCAGTACTTC. It codes for CASSRQTGSGHYEQYF. The V gene is TRBV7-2, the J gene TRBJ2-7; 7 nucleotides align to TRBD1. V trimming: 5 bases; J trimming: 4 bases; junction bases outside the gene matches: 14. CDR1 and CDR2 (germline): SGHTA, FQGNSA. This CDR3 contains 16 residues.

CDR3 residues: CASSPSWGRDTEAFF. The CDR3 bases are TGTGCCAGCAGCCCTAGCTGGGGCAGGGACACTGAAGCTTTCTTT. The rearrangement uses TRBV12-3 or TRBV12-4 and TRBJ1-1; D might be TRBD1 (5 bases). The germline V and J ends were trimmed by 6 bases and 3 bases, with 17 bases remaining between them. This CDR3 comprises 15 residues.

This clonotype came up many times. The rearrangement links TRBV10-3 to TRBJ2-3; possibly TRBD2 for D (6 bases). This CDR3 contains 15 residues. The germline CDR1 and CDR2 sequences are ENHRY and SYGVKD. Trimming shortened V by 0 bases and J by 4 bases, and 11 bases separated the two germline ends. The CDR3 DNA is TGTGCCATCAGTGAGTCTGGAGGGAGCGCAGATACGCAGTATTTT. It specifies CAISESGGSADTQYF.

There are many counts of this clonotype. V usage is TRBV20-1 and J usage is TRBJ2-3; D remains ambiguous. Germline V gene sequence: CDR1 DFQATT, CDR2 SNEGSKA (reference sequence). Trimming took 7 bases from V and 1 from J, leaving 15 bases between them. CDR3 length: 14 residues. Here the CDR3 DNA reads TGCAGTGGGAATTCAAGAGGTCGCACAGATACGCAGTATTTT. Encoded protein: CSGNSRGRTDTQYF.

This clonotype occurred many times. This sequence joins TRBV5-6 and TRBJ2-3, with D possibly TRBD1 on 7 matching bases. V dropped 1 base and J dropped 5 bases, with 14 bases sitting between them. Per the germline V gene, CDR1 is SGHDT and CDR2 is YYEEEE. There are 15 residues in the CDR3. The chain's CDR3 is CASSLQGGVLDTQYF. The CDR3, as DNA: TGTGCCAGCAGCTTGCAGGGGGGAGTTTTAGATACGCAGTATTTT.

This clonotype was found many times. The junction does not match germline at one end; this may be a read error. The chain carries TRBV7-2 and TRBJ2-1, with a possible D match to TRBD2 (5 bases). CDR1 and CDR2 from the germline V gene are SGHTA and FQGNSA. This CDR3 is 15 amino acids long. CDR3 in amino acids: CASSSATNPYDEQFF. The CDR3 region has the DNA TGTGCCAGCAGCTCGGCGACTAACCCCTACGATGAGCAGTTCTTC. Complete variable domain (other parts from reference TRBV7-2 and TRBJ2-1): GAGVSQSPSNKVTEKGKDVELRCDPISGHTALYWYRQSLGQGLEFLIYFQGNSAPDKSGLPSDRFSAERTGGSVSTLTIQRTQQEDSAVYLCASSSATNPYDEQFFGPGTRLTVL.

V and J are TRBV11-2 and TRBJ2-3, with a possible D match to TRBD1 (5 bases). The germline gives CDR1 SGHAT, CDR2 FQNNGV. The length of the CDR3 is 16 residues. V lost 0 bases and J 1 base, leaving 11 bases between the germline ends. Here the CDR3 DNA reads TGTGCCAGCAGCTTAGACTTAGGGGCCCGCACAGATACGCAGTATTTT. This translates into CASSLDLGARTDTQYF. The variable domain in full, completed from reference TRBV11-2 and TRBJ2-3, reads EAGVAQSPRYKIIEKRQSVAFWCNPISGHATLYWYQQILGQGPKLLIQFQNNGVVDDSQLPKDRFSAERLKGVDSTLKIQPAKLEDSAVYLCASSLDLGARTDTQYFGPGTRLTVL.

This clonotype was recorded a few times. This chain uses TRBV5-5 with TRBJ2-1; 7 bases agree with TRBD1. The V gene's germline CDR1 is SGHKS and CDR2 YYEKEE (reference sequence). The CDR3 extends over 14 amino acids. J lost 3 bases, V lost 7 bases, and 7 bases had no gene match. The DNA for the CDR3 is TGTGCCAGCTACCCCGGGACAGTCTACAATGAGCAGTTCTTC. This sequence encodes CASYPGTVYNEQFF. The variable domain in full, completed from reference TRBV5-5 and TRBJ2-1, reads DAGVTQSPTHLIKTRGQQVTLRCSPISGHKSVSWYQQVLGQGPQFIFQYYEKEERGRGNFPDRFSARQFPNYSSELNVNALLLGDSALYLCASYPGTVYNEQFFGPGTRLTVL.

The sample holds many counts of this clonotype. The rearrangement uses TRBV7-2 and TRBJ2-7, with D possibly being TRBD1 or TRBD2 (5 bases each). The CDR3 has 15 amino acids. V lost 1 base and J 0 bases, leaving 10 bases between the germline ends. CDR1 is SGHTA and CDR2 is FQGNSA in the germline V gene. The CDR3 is CASSLVVGTSYEQYF. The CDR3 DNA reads TGTGCCAGCAGCTTAGTCGTCGGGACCTCCTACGAGCAGTACTTC. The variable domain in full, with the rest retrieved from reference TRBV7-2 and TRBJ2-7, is GAGVSQSPSNKVTEKGKDVELRCDPISGHTALYWYRQSLGQGLEFLIYFQGNSAPDKSGLPSDRFSAERTGGSVSTLTIQRTQQEDSAVYLCASSLVVGTSYEQYFGPGTRLTVT.

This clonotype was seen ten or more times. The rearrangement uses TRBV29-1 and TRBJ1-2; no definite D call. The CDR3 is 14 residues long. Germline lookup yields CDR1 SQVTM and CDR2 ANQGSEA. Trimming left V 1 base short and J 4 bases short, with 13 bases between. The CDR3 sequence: CSVEARTLGYGYTF. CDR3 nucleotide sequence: TGCAGCGTTGAAGCCCGAACTCTTGGCTATGGCTACACCTTC.

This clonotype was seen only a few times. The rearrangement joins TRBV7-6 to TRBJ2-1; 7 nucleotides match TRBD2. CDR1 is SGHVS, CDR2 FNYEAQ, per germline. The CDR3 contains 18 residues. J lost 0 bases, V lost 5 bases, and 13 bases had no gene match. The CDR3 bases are TGTGCCAGCAGCCAAGTCATTAGCGGGCTGAGCTCCTACAATGAGCAGTTCTTC. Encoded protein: CASSQVISGLSSYNEQFF. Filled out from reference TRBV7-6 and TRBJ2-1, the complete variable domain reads GAGVSQSPRYKVTKRGQDVALRCDPISGHVSLYWYRQALGQGPEFLTYFNYEAQQDKSGLPNDRFSAERPEGSISTLTIQRTEQRDSAMYRCASSQVISGLSSYNEQFFGPGTRLTVL.

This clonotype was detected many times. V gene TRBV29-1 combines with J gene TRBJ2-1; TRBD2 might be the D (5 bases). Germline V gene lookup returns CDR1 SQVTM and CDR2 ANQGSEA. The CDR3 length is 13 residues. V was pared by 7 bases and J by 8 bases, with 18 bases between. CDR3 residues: CSADRLAGDEQFF. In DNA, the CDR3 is TGCAGCGCCGATAGACTGGCCGGGGATGAGCAGTTCTTC.

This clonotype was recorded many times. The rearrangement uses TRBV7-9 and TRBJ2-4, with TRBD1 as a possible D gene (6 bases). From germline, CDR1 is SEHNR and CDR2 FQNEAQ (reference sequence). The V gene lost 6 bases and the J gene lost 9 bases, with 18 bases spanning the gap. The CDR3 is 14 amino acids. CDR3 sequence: CASSPGGAVVIQYF. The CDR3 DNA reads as TGTGCCAGCAGTCCTGGGGGCGCGGTTGTCATTCAGTACTTC.

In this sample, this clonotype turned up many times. The DNA of the CDR3 is TGCAGCGTTGCTCCTAGCGGGATAGAATCCAATGAGCAGTTCTTC. This encodes CSVAPSGIESNEQFF. The chain uses TRBV29-1 and TRBJ2-1; 9 nucleotides match TRBD2. Trimming took 4 bases from V and 6 from J; bases not matched to a gene: 10. The CDR3 extends over 15 amino acids. Germline CDR1 is SQVTM and CDR2 is ANQGSEA.

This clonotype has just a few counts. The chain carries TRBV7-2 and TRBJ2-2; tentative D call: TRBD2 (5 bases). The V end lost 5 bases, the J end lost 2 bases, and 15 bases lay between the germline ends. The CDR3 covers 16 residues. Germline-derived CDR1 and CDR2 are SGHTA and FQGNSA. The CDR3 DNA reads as TGTGCCAGCAGCCCAGGAGGCGGAGTAAACACCGGGGAGCTGTTTTTT. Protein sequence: CASSPGGGVNTGELFF.

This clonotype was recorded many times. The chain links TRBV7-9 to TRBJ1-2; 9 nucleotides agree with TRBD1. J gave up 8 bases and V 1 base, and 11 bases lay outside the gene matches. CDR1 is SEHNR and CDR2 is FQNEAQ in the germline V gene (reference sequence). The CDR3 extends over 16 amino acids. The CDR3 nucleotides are TGTGCCAGCAGCTTAGTCCCCGGGACAGGGTATGGGGGCTACACCTTC. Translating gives CASSLVPGTGYGGYTF.

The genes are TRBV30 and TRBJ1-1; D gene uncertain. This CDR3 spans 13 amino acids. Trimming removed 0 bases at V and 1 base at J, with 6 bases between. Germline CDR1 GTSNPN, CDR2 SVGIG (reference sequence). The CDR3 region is CAWSVLGNTEAFF. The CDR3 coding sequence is TGTGCCTGGAGTGTATTGGGGAACACTGAAGCTTTCTTT.

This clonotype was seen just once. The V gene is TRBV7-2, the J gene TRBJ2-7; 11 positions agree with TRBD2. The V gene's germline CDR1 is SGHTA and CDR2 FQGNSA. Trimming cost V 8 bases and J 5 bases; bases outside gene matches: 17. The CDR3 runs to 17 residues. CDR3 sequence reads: CASGTPSQGLAVHEQYF. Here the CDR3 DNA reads TGTGCCAGCGGCACCCCGTCTCAGGGACTAGCGGTCCACGAGCAGTACTTC.

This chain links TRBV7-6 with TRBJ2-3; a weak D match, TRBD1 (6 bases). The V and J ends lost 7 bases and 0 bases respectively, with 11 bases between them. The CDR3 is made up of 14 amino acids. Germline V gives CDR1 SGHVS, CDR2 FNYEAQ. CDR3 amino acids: CASTRQASTDTQYF. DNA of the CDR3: TGTGCCAGCACCAGACAGGCTAGCACAGATACGCAGTATTTT.

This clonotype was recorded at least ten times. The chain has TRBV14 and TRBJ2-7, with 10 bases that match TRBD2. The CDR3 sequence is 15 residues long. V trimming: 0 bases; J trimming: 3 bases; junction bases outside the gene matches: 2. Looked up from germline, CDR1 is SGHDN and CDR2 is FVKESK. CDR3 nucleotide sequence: TGTGCCAGCAGCCAAGACACTAGCGGGATCTACGAGCAGTACTTC. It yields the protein CASSQDTSGIYEQYF.

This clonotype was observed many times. For the CDR3, the DNA is TGCGCCAGCAGCCAAGATCAGCAGGGCTCCTACGAGCAGTACTTC. Its translation is CASSQDQQGSYEQYF. The rearrangement links TRBV4-1 to TRBJ2-7; D possibly corresponds to TRBD1 (5 bases). V lost 0 bases, J lost 0 bases, and 9 bases lay in between. The germline CDR1 and CDR2 sequences are MGHRA and YSYEKL. The CDR3 has 15 amino acids.

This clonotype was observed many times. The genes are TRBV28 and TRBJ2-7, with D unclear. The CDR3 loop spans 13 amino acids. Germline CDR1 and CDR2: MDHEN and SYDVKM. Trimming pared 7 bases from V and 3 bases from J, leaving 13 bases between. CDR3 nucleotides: TGTGCCAGCACCAAGCGCCTGAACTACGAGCAGTACTTC. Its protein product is CASTKRLNYEQYF.